These 32 T cell receptor beta chains were all obtained from the same sample, sequenced in a study of shared clonotypes between healthy human individuals. The table came from immunoSEQ multiplex PCR; TCRdb's copy has only in-frame clones and leaves some out. Among hundreds of thousands of clones, roughly four fifths were seen once, and the ten largest hold approximately 12%. Sequencing was done on a sample of PBMCs. Every receptor here comes from a woman aged 40 to 49 in good health. Some clones in this sample may be carry-over from other donors' samples.

This chain connects TRBV29-1 to TRBJ2-2, with 10 bases that match TRBD1. J was trimmed by 0 bases and V by 5 bases; bases with no gene match: 9. The CDR3 runs 17 residues. CDR1 is SQVTM, CDR2 ANQGSEA, per germline. In DNA form, the CDR3 reads TGCAGCGTTATCACGGGACAGGGGACCTCGAACACCGGGGAGCTGTTTTTT. Translated, it gives CSVITGQGTSNTGELFF.

V is TRBV7-3 and J is TRBJ2-1, with 12 positions matching TRBD2. This CDR3 has 20 residues. The germline gives CDR1 SGHTA, CDR2 FQGTGA. V shed 7 bases, J shed 2 bases, and the junction held 18 bases outside the gene matches. This CDR3 reads CASTPWIPTSGSWAYNEQFF. The CDR3 DNA reads as TGTGCCAGCACCCCTTGGATTCCGACTAGCGGGAGTTGGGCCTACAATGAGCAGTTCTTC.

This sequence joins TRBV27 and TRBJ2-1, with 11 bases matching TRBD1. V gave up 2 bases and J gave up 0 bases; unmatched junction bases: 15. The CDR3 is 21 residues long. Germline V CDR1 and CDR2: MNHEY, SMNVEV (reference sequence). CDR3 amino acids: CASSLVSRDRGRQSSYNEQFF. Here the CDR3 DNA reads TGTGCCAGCAGTTTAGTTTCCCGGGACAGGGGGAGACAAAGCTCCTACAATGAGCAGTTCTTC.

The gene calls are TRBV6-5 and TRBJ2-7; D is possibly TRBD1 (6 bases). The CDR3 runs 11 residues. CDR1 and CDR2 from the germline V gene are MNHEY and SVGAGI. Trimming took 9 bases from V and 6 from J, leaving 12 bases between them. This CDR3 is CASQRGFEQYF. CDR3 DNA sequence: TGTGCCAGTCAGAGGGGGTTCGAGCAGTACTTC.

In this sample, this clone turned up once. The J gene is TRBJ1-4, the V gene TRBV30, with 7 bases that match TRBD1. This CDR3 has 16 amino acids. Germline V gene sequence: CDR1 GTSNPN, CDR2 SVGIG (reference sequence). The CDR3 sequence: CAVHRGGVATNEKLFF. CDR3 nucleotides: TGTGCTGTCCACAGGGGAGGGGTGGCAACTAATGAAAAACTGTTTTTT. The whole variable domain, remainder taken from reference TRBV30 and TRBJ1-4, is SQTIHQWPATLVQPVGSPLSLECTVEGTSNPNLYWYRQAAGRGLQLLFYSVGIGQISSEVPQNLSASRPQDRQFILSSKKLLLSDSGFYLCAVHRGGVATNEKLFFGSGTQLSVL.

This clone was counted a single time. This chain links TRBV6-5 with TRBJ1-5; a possible D gene is TRBD1 (6 bases). Germline assignment: CDR1 MNHEY and CDR2 SVGAGI. Trimming took 5 bases from V and 5 from J, leaving 13 bases between them. The length of the CDR3 is 14 residues. The CDR3 spells CASSPRTAHQPQHF. The CDR3 DNA is TGTGCCAGCAGTCCGAGGACAGCACATCAGCCCCAGCATTTT.

The chain recombines TRBV28 with TRBJ2-7, with D perhaps matching TRBD2 (6 bases). The CDR3 has 13 amino acids. Germline assignment: CDR1 MDHEN and CDR2 SYDVKM. Trimming left V 7 bases short and J 10 bases short, with 20 bases between. This CDR3 reads CASTLPSTGRQYF. The CDR3 coding sequence is TGTGCCAGCACCTTACCCTCGACCGGGAGACAGTACTTC.

This rearrangement joins TRBV10-3 to TRBJ2-5, with D possibly matching TRBD2 (5 bases). Germline-derived CDR1 and CDR2 are ENHRY and SYGVKD. Trimming cost V 8 bases and J 2 bases, with 9 bases left between them. The CDR3 runs to 12 residues. This CDR3 is CAIAERQETQYF. As DNA, the CDR3 is TGTGCCATCGCAGAGCGGCAAGAGACCCAGTACTTC.

Concerning this clone: It is likely a read error: a sequence one base away is far more abundant. Additional DNA sequences in this sample encode the identical CDR3. J is TRBJ2-1 and V is TRBV11-2; 9 bases fit TRBD2. CDR1 and CDR2 from the germline V gene are SGHAT and FQNNGV. The CDR3 has 17 residues. CDR3 in amino acids: CASSLDRTSVFVDEQFF. As DNA, the CDR3 is TGCGCCAGCAGCTTAGACAGGACTAGCGTGTTTGTAGATGAGCAGTTCTTC. The full variable domain, completed using reference TRBV11-2 and TRBJ2-1, is EAGVAQSPRYKIIEKRQSVAFWCNPISGHATLYWYQQILGQGPKLLIQFQNNGVVDDSQLPKDRFSAERLKGVDSTLKIQPAKLEDSAVYLCASSLDRTSVFVDEQFFGPGTRLTVL.

This chain joins TRBV4-2 and TRBJ1-5; D remains ambiguous. Trimming took off 8 bases at V and 4 bases at J, with 9 bases between the two ends. The CDR3 length is 12 residues. Per the germline V gene, CDR1 is LGHNA and CDR2 is YNFKEQ. CDR3 sequence: CASADANQPQHF. The DNA for the CDR3 is TGTGCCAGCGCGGACGCAAATCAGCCCCAGCATTTT.

The chain recombines TRBV7-2 with TRBJ2-1; D remains unclear. Trimming took 5 bases from V and 5 from J, leaving 22 bases between them. The CDR3 consists of 17 residues. CDR1 SGHTA and CDR2 FQGNSA come from the germline V gene. The CDR3: CASSPRSGWAPHNEQFF. The CDR3 region has the DNA TGTGCCAGCAGCCCTAGGAGTGGATGGGCCCCACACAATGAGCAGTTCTTC. Full variable domain (missing parts from reference TRBV7-2 and TRBJ2-1): GAGVSQSPSNKVTEKGKDVELRCDPISGHTALYWYRQSLGQGLEFLIYFQGNSAPDKSGLPSDRFSAERTGGSVSTLTIQRTQQEDSAVYLCASSPRSGWAPHNEQFFGPGTRLTVL.

Comments on this clone: The junction and the germline gene differ at one end; a read error may be behind it. The V and J genes are TRBV28 and TRBJ2-7, with 7 bases lining up with TRBD1. CDR1 and CDR2 from the germline V gene are MDHEN and SYDVKM. The CDR3 is made up of 11 amino acids. The CDR3 sequence is CASSLWDRKDF. Written as DNA, the CDR3 is TGTGCCAGCAGTTTATGGGACAGGAAAGACTTC.

This chain links TRBV28 with TRBJ1-2, with D possibly TRBD1 on 5 matching bases. Germline V gene data show CDR1 as MDHEN and CDR2 as SYDVKM. This CDR3 contains 14 residues. Trimming cost V 10 bases and J 5 bases, with 20 bases left between them. The CDR3 sequence: CAISGAAESYGYTF. CDR3 DNA: TGTGCCATCTCCGGGGCAGCTGAAAGTTATGGCTACACCTTC.

The chain carries TRBV10-3 and TRBJ2-5; D uncertain. The assigned J gene may be wrong: the sequence end matches TRBJ2-7 better. This CDR3 spans 15 amino acids. CDR1 ENHRY and CDR2 SYGVKD come from the germline V gene. The CDR3: CAISDGPVSSYEQYF. Written as DNA, the CDR3 is TGTGCCATCAGTGACGGTCCTGTCAGCTCCTACGAGCAGTACTTC.

The rearrangement joins TRBV4-3 to TRBJ2-3; D call uncertain. The CDR3 covers 16 residues. Germline CDR1 reads LGHNA; CDR2 reads YSLEER. Trimming left V 2 bases short and J 3 bases short, with 15 bases between. The CDR3, as DNA: TGCGCCAGCAGCCAAATAGGCGTAGGACGGACAGATACGCAGTATTTT. Translating it yields CASSQIGVGRTDTQYF.

The genes are TRBV19 and TRBJ2-1; unclear D gene. The V gene lost 1 base and the J gene lost 5 bases, with 3 bases spanning the gap. Looked up from germline, CDR1 is LNHDA and CDR2 is SQIVND (reference sequence). The CDR3 is made up of 12 amino acids. The CDR3 protein is CASSIGNNEQFF. The CDR3 bases are TGTGCCAGTAGTATAGGAAACAATGAGCAGTTCTTC. The variable domain in full, completed from reference TRBV19 and TRBJ2-1, reads DGGITQSPKYLFRKEGQNVTLSCEQNLNHDAMYWYRQDPGQGLRLIYYSQIVNDFQKGDIAEGYSVSREKKESFPLTVTSAQKNPTAFYLCASSIGNNEQFFGPGTRLTVL.

This rearrangement joins TRBV6-1 to TRBJ2-2; 7 nucleotides match TRBD1. The CDR3 sequence is 14 residues long. Trimming took 8 bases from V and 5 from J; bases not matched to a gene: 8. Germline loops: CDR1 MNHNS, CDR2 SASEGT. The CDR3 protein is CASGKTGLTGELFF. Here the CDR3 DNA reads TGTGCCAGCGGAAAGACAGGGTTGACCGGGGAGCTGTTTTTT.

There are a few counts of this clone. This CDR3 is also generated by other DNA sequences in the sample. This sequence joins TRBV2 and TRBJ1-5; TRBD1 aligns across 7 bases. With V trimmed by 6 bases and J by 2 bases, 1 base remained unmatched. Germline V gene data show CDR1 as SNHLY and CDR2 as FYNNEI. CDR3 length equals 13 residues. CDR3 DNA sequence: TGTGCCAGCAGAGGGACAGGCAATCAGCCCCAGCATTTT. Translating gives CASRGTGNQPQHF.

The chain recombines TRBV11-2 with TRBJ1-5; no clear D gene. The CDR3 covers 15 residues. The V and J ends lost 2 bases and 1 base respectively, with 9 bases between them. Germline CDR1 and CDR2: SGHAT and FQNNGV. The CDR3 DNA reads as TGTGCCAGCAGCTTAAGACATGGCAGCAATCAGCCCCAGCATTTT. It yields the protein CASSLRHGSNQPQHF.

This clone was counted only a few times. J is TRBJ2-7 and V is TRBV27; no reliable D call. Germline V gene data show CDR1 as MNHEY and CDR2 as SMNVEV (reference sequence). The CDR3 is 13 amino acids. V lost 2 bases and J 3 bases, leaving 8 bases between the germline ends. This CDR3 is CASSLRAYYEQYF. DNA for the CDR3: TGTGCCAGCAGTTTAAGGGCCTACTACGAGCAGTACTTC.

This clone was seen repeatedly, ten times or more. V gene TRBV7-2 combines with J gene TRBJ2-3; 11 bases line up with TRBD2. Germline CDR1 and CDR2: SGHTA and FQGNSA. The CDR3 contains 19 residues. V was pared by 1 base and J by 1 base, with 10 bases of the junction left unmatched. This CDR3 is CASSLVGLAGGMGTDTQYF. CDR3 DNA: TGTGCCAGCAGCTTAGTGGGCCTAGCGGGAGGTATGGGCACAGATACGCAGTATTTT.

With regard to this clone: Different DNA sequences within this sample yield the same CDR3. This chain joins TRBV5-6 and TRBJ1-2; 10 bases align to TRBD1. There are 14 residues in the CDR3. Germline loops: CDR1 SGHDT, CDR2 YYEEEE. V shed 4 bases and J 4 bases; nucleotides not matched to a gene: 4. CDR3 region: CASSRDRGAYGYTF. The CDR3 DNA follows: TGTGCCAGCAGCCGGGACAGGGGCGCCTATGGCTACACCTTC.

The V gene is TRBV28, the J gene TRBJ1-2; D is ambiguous. Deletions cut 5 bases from V and 1 base from J, with 14 bases between. This CDR3 has 15 residues. Germline loops: CDR1 MDHEN, CDR2 SYDVKM. CDR3 DNA: TGTGCCAGCAGTACCCTACCAGGAGGTAACTATGGCTACACCTTC. This sequence encodes CASSTLPGGNYGYTF.

The J gene is TRBJ1-1, the V gene TRBV6-1; D unresolved. Germline CDR1 reads MNHNS; CDR2 reads SASEGT. V dropped 8 bases and J dropped 8 bases, with 12 bases sitting between them. CDR3 size: 11 residues. CDR3 nucleotides: TGTGCCAGCTATGAACCTTACGAAGCTTTCTTT. It specifies CASYEPYEAFF.

V usage is TRBV28 and J usage is TRBJ1-2, with 8 positions matching TRBD1. The trim removed 6 bases at V and 9 bases at J, leaving 9 bases unmatched. The germline CDR1 and CDR2 sequences are MDHEN and SYDVKM. CDR3 length: 13 residues. As DNA, the CDR3 is TGTGCCAGCAGCTTAGGACAGGGTGTTAGCTACACCTTC. Amino acids: CASSLGQGVSYTF.

As regards this clone: The junction departs from the called germline gene at one end, perhaps through a read error. In the same sample, other DNA sequences code for this CDR3. This chain connects TRBV4-1 to TRBJ2-3; no firm D call. Germline V gene data show CDR1 as MGHRA and CDR2 as YSYEKL. The CDR3 sequence is 16 residues long. CDR3 region: CASSQLSLPGTDTQYF. CDR3 coding DNA: TGCGCCAGCAGCCAACTTTCCCTACCCGGCACAGATACACAGTATTTT.

To note about this clone: A much larger clonotype is one base distant, so this may be a read error. The chain couples TRBV27 to TRBJ2-7, with 9 bases fitting TRBD1. Germline-derived CDR1 and CDR2 are MNHEY and SMNVEV (reference sequence). V gave up 6 bases and J gave up 0 bases; unmatched junction bases: 6. The CDR3 has 15 residues. The CDR3 reads CASRFGTGSSYEQYF. The CDR3 DNA sequence: TGTGCCAGCAGGTTCGGGACAGGGAGCTCCTACGAGCAGTACTTC.

Note on this clone: A far larger clone lies a single base away; this is likely a read error. The CDR3 spells CVSSFALDTEAFF. The CDR3 DNA follows: TGTGTCAGCAGCTTCGCCCTGGACACTGAAGCTTTCTTT. The chain carries TRBV7-3 and TRBJ1-1; D remains unclear. The CDR3 totals 13 residues. Germline V gives CDR1 SGHTA, CDR2 FQGTGA.

The chain combines TRBV7-2 with TRBJ1-2; the match to TRBD1 covers 9 bases. This CDR3 has 13 residues. Germline V CDR1 and CDR2: SGHTA, FQGNSA. Unmatched junction bases numbered 6, after V lost 5 bases and J lost 8 bases. The CDR3 sequence is CASSPTGGEGYTF. In DNA form, the CDR3 reads TGTGCCAGCAGCCCGACAGGGGGTGAGGGCTACACCTTC. The full variable domain, completed using reference TRBV7-2 and TRBJ1-2, is GAGVSQSPSNKVTEKGKDVELRCDPISGHTALYWYRQSLGQGLEFLIYFQGNSAPDKSGLPSDRFSAERTGGSVSTLTIQRTQQEDSAVYLCASSPTGGEGYTFGSGTRLTVV.

The chain has TRBV19 and TRBJ2-2, with D possibly TRBD1 on 6 matching bases. From germline, CDR1 is LNHDA and CDR2 SQIVND (reference sequence). V lost 5 bases and J 3 bases, leaving 10 bases between the germline ends. This CDR3 comprises 14 residues. CDR3 loop: CASSAHRDTGELFF. CDR3 coding DNA: TGTGCCAGTAGTGCCCACAGGGACACCGGGGAGCTGTTTTTT.

The genes are TRBV10-3 and TRBJ2-3, with a possible D match to TRBD1 (6 bases). Per germline, CDR1 ENHRY and CDR2 SYGVKD. V lost 11 bases to trimming and J lost 0 bases, with 15 bases between them. The CDR3 extends over 14 amino acids. In DNA, the CDR3 is TGTGCCTCACACAGGGAAGCTAGCACAGATACGCAGTATTTT. Translation gives CASHREASTDTQYF.

The chain combines TRBV20-1 with TRBJ2-1; D gene ambiguous. Germline CDR1 reads DFQATT; CDR2 reads SNEGSKA (reference sequence). This CDR3 spans 11 amino acids. The V end was cut by 2 bases, the J end by 5 bases, with 4 bases between. In DNA form, the CDR3 reads TGCAGTGCTAGACCCCACAATGAGCAGTTCTTC. It yields the protein CSARPHNEQFF.